The 22 T cell receptor beta chains presented below share a single source sample, sequenced in a study of chemoradiotherapy in HPV16-positive cancers. Data came from immunoSEQ multiplex PCR; TCRdb stores just in-frame clones and leaves some out. The table has approximately 2,500 clones, roughly 84% seen once. The sequences come from tumor tissue, collected from a patient who underwent chemoradiotherapy. Every receptor here comes from a human donor with HPV-associated anogenital cancer.

The J gene is TRBJ2-1, the V gene TRBV6-5; D gene uncertain. This CDR3 is 13 amino acids long. Germline V gives CDR1 MNHEY, CDR2 SVGAGI. V was cut by 4 bases and J by 5 bases, with 9 bases left in between. CDR3 DNA sequence: TGTGCCAGCAGTTTACTTGGGGACAATGAGCAGTTCTTC. Its protein is CASSLLGDNEQFF.

The chain is built from TRBV5-5 and TRBJ1-2; the D is unclear. This CDR3 region has 15 residues. Trimming left V 1 base short and J 3 bases short, with 13 bases between. Germline CDR1 SGHKS, CDR2 YYEKEE (reference sequence). In DNA form, the CDR3 reads TGTGCCAGCAGCTTGCTGACAAAGGATTACTATGGCTACACCTTC. Its translation is CASSLLTKDYYGYTF.

The V call is TRBV29-1, the J call TRBJ2-1, with TRBD1 identical over 11 bases. CDR3 length: 14 residues. V was clipped by 4 bases and J by 4 bases; unmatched bases: 3. CDR1 SQVTM and CDR2 ANQGSEA come from the germline V gene. The CDR3 DNA sequence: TGCAGCGTTGTGGGACAGGGGGTTTACAATGAGCAGTTCTTC. Translation: CSVVGQGVYNEQFF.

The J gene is TRBJ2-5, the V gene TRBV28; 11 positions agree with TRBD2. V was pared by 4 bases and J by 1 base, with 2 bases of the junction left unmatched. This CDR3 is built from 15 residues. From germline, CDR1 is MDHEN and CDR2 SYDVKM. The CDR3 reads CASSSLAGGQETQYF. Written as DNA, the CDR3 is TGTGCCAGCAGTTCCCTAGCGGGGGGCCAAGAGACCCAGTACTTC.

J is TRBJ2-1 and V is TRBV5-1; D is unclear. This CDR3 contains 14 residues. CDR1 is SGHRS and CDR2 is YFSETQ in the germline V gene. Trimming shortened V by 0 bases and J by 2 bases, and 6 bases separated the two germline ends. CDR3 protein: CASSLGLTYNEQFF. The CDR3 DNA reads TGCGCCAGCAGCTTGGGGCTTACCTACAATGAGCAGTTCTTC. Full variable domain (outside the CDR3, taken from reference TRBV5-1 and TRBJ2-1): KAGVTQTPRYLIKTRGQQVTLSCSPISGHRSVSWYQQTPGQGLQFLFEYFSETQRNKGNFPGRFSGRQFSNSRSEMNVSTLELGDSALYLCASSLGLTYNEQFFGPGTRLTVL.

V is TRBV19 and J is TRBJ2-3; unclear D gene. With 0 bases removed from V and 7 bases from J, the gap between germline ends came to 5 bases. This CDR3 is built from 12 residues. The germline V gene encodes CDR1 LNHDA and CDR2 SQIVND (reference sequence). CDR3 residues: CASSIEPNTQYF. In nucleotides, the CDR3 is TGTGCCAGTAGTATAGAGCCGAATACGCAGTATTTT.

V is TRBV19 and J is TRBJ2-1; 10 bases map to TRBD2. J gave up 10 bases and V 5 bases, and 14 bases lay outside the gene matches. Germline V gene sequence: CDR1 LNHDA, CDR2 SQIVND (reference sequence). The CDR3 consists of 16 residues. CDR3 residues: CASSPRLAGAPGEQFF. CDR3 DNA sequence: TGTGCCAGTAGTCCACGACTAGCGGGTGCCCCTGGAGAGCAGTTCTTC. The full variable domain, its missing parts supplied by reference TRBV19 and TRBJ2-1, is DGGITQSPKYLFRKEGQNVTLSCEQNLNHDAMYWYRQDPGQGLRLIYYSQIVNDFQKGDIAEGYSVSREKKESFPLTVTSAQKNPTAFYLCASSPRLAGAPGEQFFGPGTRLTVL.

The genes are TRBV19 and TRBJ2-3; tentatively, D is TRBD1 or TRBD2 (5 bases each). V lost 6 bases and J 2 bases, leaving 9 bases between the germline ends. CDR3 length: 13 residues. Germline CDR1 reads LNHDA; CDR2 reads SQIVND (reference sequence). Written as DNA, the CDR3 is TGTGCCAGTAGCGGGGCTAACACAGATACGCAGTATTTT. This translates into CASSGANTDTQYF.

J is TRBJ2-7 and V is TRBV7-8; the D is unclear. Trimming took 0 bases from V and 2 from J, leaving 14 bases between them. CDR1 and CDR2 (germline): SGHVS, FQNEAQ. The CDR3 runs to 16 residues. The CDR3 nucleotides read TGTGCCAGCAGCTTAGCGCTCCGCCCTACCGCCTACGAGCAGTACGTC. Amino acids: CASSLALRPTAYEQYV.

The gene calls are TRBV29-1 and TRBJ1-6; D may be TRBD1 (6 bases). Per the germline V gene, CDR1 is SQVTM and CDR2 is ANQGSEA. This CDR3 contains 13 residues. The V end was cut by 4 bases, the J end by 5 bases, with 9 bases between. For the CDR3, the DNA is TGCAGCGTTGGTGAGGGGGATAATTCACCCCTCCACTTT. Its translation: CSVGEGDNSPLHF.

This chain connects TRBV11-2 to TRBJ2-5, with TRBD2 matching over 10 bases. The CDR3 is 15 residues long. The V segment lost 5 bases and the J segment 2 bases; nucleotides outside the gene matches: 5. Per the germline V gene, CDR1 is SGHAT and CDR2 is FQNNGV. CDR3 in amino acids: CASSPPGLAQETQYF. In nucleotides, the CDR3 is TGTGCCAGCAGCCCGCCGGGACTAGCGCAAGAGACCCAGTACTTC.

The V and J genes are TRBV5-1 and TRBJ2-3, with D possibly being TRBD1 or TRBD2 (5 bases each). CDR1 is SGHRS, CDR2 YFSETQ, per germline. V lost 3 bases to trimming and J lost 1 base, with 15 bases between them. This CDR3 is 16 amino acids long. For the CDR3, the DNA is TGCGCCAGCAGCTCATACCGGGACGGGGGCACAGATACGCAGTATTTT. Translating gives CASSSYRDGGTDTQYF.

This sequence joins TRBV5-5 and TRBJ2-5; 10 nucleotides agree with TRBD1. After removal of 4 bases from V and 5 bases from J, the junction contained 8 bases not matched to a gene. This CDR3 contains 15 residues. In germline, CDR1 is SGHKS, CDR2 YYEKEE (reference sequence). CDR3: CASSAPGQGLETQYF. Here the CDR3 DNA reads TGTGCCAGCAGCGCTCCGGGACAGGGGTTGGAGACCCAGTACTTC.

This clone was observed once. The J gene is TRBJ1-1, the V gene TRBV25-1; 7 bases are shared with TRBD1. The CDR3 contains 16 residues. CDR1 and CDR2 from the germline V gene are MGHDK and SYGVNS. The V gene end was trimmed by 2 bases and the J gene end by 4 bases; junction bases not matched to a gene: 10. The CDR3 DNA reads TGTGCCAGCAGTGAAATGGGAAGGGGGCAGCGCACTGAAGCTTTCTTT. This codes for CASSEMGRGQRTEAFF.

This clone was found once. V is TRBV19 and J is TRBJ2-6; a possible D gene is TRBD1 (6 bases). V was clipped by 3 bases and J by 0 bases, with 9 bases between them. CDR1 and CDR2 (germline): LNHDA, SQIVND (reference sequence). This CDR3 is built from 16 residues. The CDR3 protein is CASSIQGTSGANVLTF. The CDR3 region has the DNA TGTGCCAGTAGTATCCAGGGGACCTCTGGGGCCAACGTCCTGACTTTC. Together with reference TRBV19 and TRBJ2-6, the CDR3 gives the full variable domain: DGGITQSPKYLFRKEGQNVTLSCEQNLNHDAMYWYRQDPGQGLRLIYYSQIVNDFQKGDIAEGYSVSREKKESFPLTVTSAQKNPTAFYLCASSIQGTSGANVLTFGAGSRLTVL.

This clone was recorded a few times. The chain recombines TRBV10-2 with TRBJ2-7, with TRBD1 identical over 12 bases. Germline CDR1 and CDR2: WSHSY and SAAADI. The CDR3 runs 15 residues. The junction had 6 bases not matched to a gene; V was cut back by 3 bases and J by 6 bases. CDR3 DNA sequence: TGCGCCAGCAGTGATCCCGGGACAGGGGGCATCGAGCAGTACTTC. This codes for CASSDPGTGGIEQYF.

The rearrangement uses TRBV5-4 and TRBJ2-2; D may correspond to TRBD1 or TRBD2 (5 bases each). V shed 0 bases and J shed 6 bases, with 15 bases lying between them. The CDR3 has 16 residues. Germline V CDR1 and CDR2: SGHNT, YYREEE (reference sequence). CDR3 sequence (DNA): TGTGCCAGCAGCTTGGATCGGGGCCCCCCGGCCGGGGAGCTGTTTTTT. It yields the protein CASSLDRGPPAGELFF.

The V gene is TRBV18, the J gene TRBJ1-1; a possible D gene is TRBD1 (6 bases). This CDR3 spans 16 amino acids. The germline gives CDR1 KGHSH, CDR2 LQKENI. Trimming took 3 bases from V and 0 from J, leaving 14 bases between them. CDR3: CASSPTLDSLNTEAFF. The CDR3 DNA sequence: TGTGCCAGCTCACCTACCCTGGACAGCCTGAACACTGAAGCTTTCTTT. Supplemented by reference TRBV18 and TRBJ1-1, the full variable domain reads NAGVMQNPRHLVRRRGQEARLRCSPMKGHSHVYWYRQLPEEGLKFMVYLQKENIIDESGMPKERFSAEFPKEGPSILRIQQVVRGDSAAYFCASSPTLDSLNTEAFFGQGTRLTVV.

The chain couples TRBV11-2 to TRBJ2-5, with D maybe TRBD1 (6 bases). Germline V gene lookup returns CDR1 SGHAT and CDR2 FQNNGV. The CDR3 totals 14 residues. Trimming left V 5 bases short and J 4 bases short, with 14 bases between. CDR3 sequence (DNA): TGTGCCAGCAGCATGAGTGTGGGGGCAGAGACCCAGTACTTC. Translated, it gives CASSMSVGAETQYF.

The chain is built from TRBV25-1 and TRBJ2-1; D is undetermined. There are 12 residues in the CDR3. Deletions cut 2 bases from V and 8 bases from J, with 7 bases between. Germline V gene lookup returns CDR1 MGHDK and CDR2 SYGVNS. CDR3 sequence (DNA): TGTGCCAGCAGTGAACTTGGGGATGAGCAGTTCTTC. This sequence encodes CASSELGDEQFF.

The chain joins TRBV5-1 to TRBJ1-3; no firm D call. The CDR3 loop spans 14 amino acids. Germline V gene data show CDR1 as SGHRS and CDR2 as YFSETQ. The V end lost 0 bases, the J end lost 4 bases, and 8 bases lay between the germline ends. This CDR3 reads CASSLEVTGNTIYF. The CDR3 region has the DNA TGCGCCAGCAGCTTGGAAGTCACCGGAAACACCATATATTTT.

V usage is TRBV28 and J usage is TRBJ2-3, with unresolved D. Trimming took 5 bases from V and 5 from J, leaving 5 bases between them. Germline V CDR1 and CDR2: MDHEN, SYDVKM. The CDR3 length is 11 residues. CDR3 sequence reads: CASSRRDTQYF. In DNA form, the CDR3 reads TGTGCCAGCAGTAGAAGAGATACGCAGTATTTT.